The 20 T cell receptor beta chains below come from one sample, sequenced in a study of blood T cell repertoires in COVID-19. Produced via immunoSEQ multiplex PCR; TCRdb's table is partial and in-frame only. The sample contains tens of thousands of clones, over 75% of which appear only once. Specimen: peripheral blood. The receptors were sampled from a woman aged 70-85 years with COVID-19, enrolled during active disease.

This chain uses TRBV6-4 with TRBJ1-1, with TRBD1 matching over 7 bases. Germline lookup yields CDR1 MRHNA and CDR2 SNTAGT. This CDR3 has 13 residues. Trimming took 6 bases from V and 8 from J; bases not matched to a gene: 9. The CDR3 DNA follows: TGTGCCAGCAGCCGCGAAGGGGGCGAGGAAGCTTTCTTT. Amino acid sequence: CASSREGGEEAFF.

The rearrangement links TRBV6-5 to TRBJ1-1; no firm D call. V was pared by 6 bases and J by 10 bases, with 9 bases between. The CDR3 totals 10 residues. Germline CDR1 reads MNHEY; CDR2 reads SVGAGI. This CDR3 is CASSAGAAFF. Written as DNA, the CDR3 is TGTGCCAGCAGCGCGGGAGCAGCTTTCTTT.

The chain is built from TRBV4-2 and TRBJ1-2, with a possible D match to TRBD1 (6 bases). Trimming left V 0 bases short and J 5 bases short, with 10 bases between. The CDR3 extends over 14 amino acids. Looked up from germline, CDR1 is LGHNA and CDR2 is YNFKEQ. CDR3 in DNA: TGTGCCAGCAGCCAAGAGGGGGCAATATATGGCTACACCTTC. It translates to CASSQEGAIYGYTF.

V gene TRBV7-4 combines with J gene TRBJ2-3, with D tentatively TRBD2 (5 bases). The ends were cut back, 6 bases at V and 5 bases at J, with 9 bases in the middle. There are 12 residues in the CDR3. Germline V gene lookup returns CDR1 SGHVT and CDR2 SQSDAQ. CDR3 in DNA: TGTGCCAGCAGTACCGGGAAAGATACGCAGTATTTT. It is translated as CASSTGKDTQYF.

This chain uses TRBV7-2 with TRBJ1-5; the match to TRBD1 covers 8 bases. V lost 5 bases, J lost 13 bases, and 7 bases stayed unmatched. This CDR3 spans 12 amino acids. Germline V gene data show CDR1 as SGHTA and CDR2 as FQGNSA. The CDR3 protein is CASSTRTGNQHF. For the CDR3, the DNA is TGTGCCAGCAGCACACGGACAGGGAATCAGCATTTT.

The V and J genes are TRBV12-3 or TRBV12-4 and TRBJ1-5; D perhaps matches TRBD1 (5 bases). The length of the CDR3 is 12 residues. The germline V and J ends were trimmed by 6 bases and 7 bases, with 10 bases remaining between them. In DNA form, the CDR3 reads TGTGCCAGCAGCAGGGTAGACCAGCCCCAGCATTTT. This gives the protein CASSRVDQPQHF.

This clone has just a few counts. The CDR3 DNA is TGTGCCAGCAGCTTAGGGAGTACCCTCTACAATGAGCAGTTCTTC. Protein sequence: CASSLGSTLYNEQFF. The chain couples TRBV11-2 to TRBJ2-1; D ambiguous. The CDR3 extends over 15 amino acids. Germline V gives CDR1 SGHAT, CDR2 FQNNGV. V shed 1 base and J shed 3 bases, with 10 bases lying between them.

This clone has a handful of counts. This chain connects TRBV19 to TRBJ2-5; 9 positions match TRBD1. The germline V gene has CDR1 LNHDA and CDR2 SQIVND (reference sequence). The CDR3 is 14 residues long. Trimming took 9 bases from V and 6 from J; bases not matched to a gene: 11. The CDR3 DNA is TGTGCCAGCCGGGGACAGGGCGGGAGCCAGACCCAGTACTTC. Translation: CASRGQGGSQTQYF.

The rearrangement links TRBV7-8 to TRBJ2-3; TRBD2 matches 9 bases. J lost 0 bases, V lost 4 bases, and 8 bases had no gene match. Looked up from germline, CDR1 is SGHVS and CDR2 is FQNEAQ. This CDR3 comprises 17 residues. CDR3 loop: CASSSLVTSGSTDTQYF. The CDR3 nucleotides are TGTGCCAGCAGCTCCCTTGTCACTAGCGGGAGCACAGATACGCAGTATTTT.

V is TRBV27 and J is TRBJ1-2; D gene unclear. Looked up from germline, CDR1 is MNHEY and CDR2 is SMNVEV (reference sequence). The CDR3 totals 12 residues. The V end lost 7 bases, the J end lost 3 bases, and 9 bases lay between the germline ends. CDR3 DNA: TGTGCCAGCAACTGGAGGCACTATGGCTACACCTTC. This sequence encodes CASNWRHYGYTF.

J is TRBJ2-7 and V is TRBV7-9; 7 positions match TRBD1. Trimming at V came to 5 bases and at J to 6 bases, leaving 13 bases not matched to a gene. The CDR3 has 15 amino acids. In germline, CDR1 is SEHNR, CDR2 FQNEAQ (reference sequence). This CDR3 is CASSVRQGPTSEQYF. The CDR3 bases are TGTGCCAGCAGCGTACGACAGGGTCCTACGAGCGAGCAGTACTTC.

The chain employs TRBV4-3 and TRBJ1-2; TRBD1 agrees at 8 bases. The germline gives CDR1 LGHNA, CDR2 YSLEER. This CDR3 contains 16 residues. With 1 base clipped from V and 8 bases from J, the junction kept 12 bases outside the gene matches. CDR3: CASSQGSAGGLGGYTF. The CDR3 DNA sequence: TGCGCCAGCAGCCAAGGCTCGGCAGGGGGCTTGGGAGGCTACACCTTC.

In this sample, this clone turned up a few times. The chain is built from TRBV6-2 or TRBV6-3 and TRBJ1-1; 7 bases fit TRBD1. Germline values: CDR1 MNHEY, CDR2 SVGEGT. Unmatched junction bases numbered 1, after V lost 0 bases and J lost 0 bases. This CDR3 is built from 15 residues. The CDR3 DNA is TGTGCCAGCAGTTACTCGACAGGGCTGAACACTGAAGCTTTCTTT. Translating gives CASSYSTGLNTEAFF.

This chain connects TRBV12-3 or TRBV12-4 to TRBJ2-3; D possibly corresponds to TRBD1 (6 bases). The V end was cut by 4 bases, the J end by 10 bases, with 12 bases between. This CDR3 comprises 12 residues. The CDR3 protein is CASSSDSRAQYF. CDR3 DNA: TGTGCCAGCAGTTCGGACAGCAGAGCGCAGTATTTT.

This clone was seen once. The genes are TRBV6-6 and TRBJ2-7; 7 bases align to TRBD2. The junction had 15 bases not matched to a gene; V was cut back by 5 bases and J by 5 bases. The CDR3 runs 16 residues. The germline V gene has CDR1 MNHNY and CDR2 SVGAGI (reference sequence). CDR3 region: CASSLREGRGADEQYV. DNA of the CDR3: TGTGCCAGCAGTCTCCGAGAAGGGAGGGGCGCGGACGAGCAGTACGTC.

A single count supports this clone. The chain recombines TRBV7-3 with TRBJ2-3, with a possible D match to TRBD2 (6 bases). The CDR3 sequence is 13 residues long. Trimming cost V 3 bases and J 5 bases, with 9 bases left between them. CDR1 is SGHTA and CDR2 is FQGTGA in the germline V gene. The CDR3 sequence is CASSLISGDTQYF. The CDR3 DNA follows: TGTGCCAGCAGCTTGATTAGCGGAGATACGCAGTATTTT.

The gene calls are TRBV11-2 and TRBJ2-1; D uncertain. The CDR3 length is 14 residues. The V end lost 3 bases, the J end lost 1 base, and 7 bases lay between the germline ends. Per germline, CDR1 SGHAT and CDR2 FQNNGV. The CDR3, as DNA: TGTGCCAGCAGCTTTGGCGGATCCTACAATGAGCAGTTCTTC. Its protein product is CASSFGGSYNEQFF. Full variable domain (remainder filled in from reference TRBV11-2 and TRBJ2-1): EAGVAQSPRYKIIEKRQSVAFWCNPISGHATLYWYQQILGQGPKLLIQFQNNGVVDDSQLPKDRFSAERLKGVDSTLKIQPAKLEDSAVYLCASSFGGSYNEQFFGPGTRLTVL.

V gene TRBV5-1 combines with J gene TRBJ2-3, with D maybe TRBD1 (6 bases). Germline loops: CDR1 SGHRS, CDR2 YFSETQ. V was cut by 2 bases and J by 3 bases, with 10 bases left in between. The CDR3 loop spans 14 amino acids. CDR3 coding DNA: TGCGCCAGCAGCTTCGGGCAGGGGACAGATACGCAGTATTTT. Its translation is CASSFGQGTDTQYF.

The chain carries TRBV4-3 and TRBJ1-3, with a possible D match to TRBD1 (5 bases). CDR3 length: 15 residues. Trimming stripped 2 bases from V and 3 bases from J, with 11 bases between. Germline V gives CDR1 LGHNA, CDR2 YSLEER. CDR3 residues: CASSQHKGIGNTIYF. In DNA form, the CDR3 reads TGCGCCAGCAGCCAACATAAGGGGATTGGAAACACCATATATTTT.

This clone was observed a handful of times. This rearrangement joins TRBV10-3 to TRBJ2-7; D not resolved. Germline CDR1 ENHRY, CDR2 SYGVKD. V was clipped by 2 bases and J by 2 bases, with 4 bases between them. This CDR3 region has 12 residues. CDR3 in amino acids: CAISEPPYEQYF. DNA for the CDR3: TGTGCCATCAGTGAGCCTCCCTACGAGCAGTACTTC.